This T cell receptor beta chain was identified during a study of blood T cell repertoires in COVID-19. CDR3 length: 14 residues. V was trimmed by 4 bases and J by 5 bases, leaving 15 bases between them. The germline V gene has CDR1 SGHDT and CDR2 YYEEEE. The method was immunoSEQ multiplex PCR; TCRdb's version includes in-frame clones alone and lacks a portion of them. The repertoire holds tens of thousands of clones, with more than 70% as singletons. Material: peripheral blood. The source is a human donor in a cohort sampled during active COVID-19. The chain has TRBV5-6 and TRBJ1-1; TRBD1 is a possible D gene (5 bases). CDR3 sequence: CASSPLSGKTEAFF. CDR3 coding DNA: TGTGCCAGCAGCCCCCTTTCAGGGAAGACTGAAGCTTTCTTT. Supplemented by reference TRBV5-6 and TRBJ1-1, the full variable domain reads DAGVTQSPTHLIKTRGQQVTLRCSPKSGHDTVSWYQQALGQGPQFIFQYYEEEERQRGNFPDRFSGHQFPNYSSELNVNALLLGDSALYLCASSPLSGKTEAFFGQGTRLTVV.